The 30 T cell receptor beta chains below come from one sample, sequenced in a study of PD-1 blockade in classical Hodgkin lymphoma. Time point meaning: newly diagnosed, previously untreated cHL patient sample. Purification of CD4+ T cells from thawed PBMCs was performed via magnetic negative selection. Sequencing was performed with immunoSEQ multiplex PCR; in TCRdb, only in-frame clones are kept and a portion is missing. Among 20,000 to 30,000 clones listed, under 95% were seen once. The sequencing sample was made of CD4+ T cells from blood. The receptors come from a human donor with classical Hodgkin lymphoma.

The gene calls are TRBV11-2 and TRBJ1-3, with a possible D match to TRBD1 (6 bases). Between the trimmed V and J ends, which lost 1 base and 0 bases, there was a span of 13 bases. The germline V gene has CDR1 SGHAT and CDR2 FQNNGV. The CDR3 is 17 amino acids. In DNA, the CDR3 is TGTGCCAGCAGCTTAGTCGACATAGGGGGCTCTGGAAACACCATATATTTT. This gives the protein CASSLVDIGGSGNTIYF.

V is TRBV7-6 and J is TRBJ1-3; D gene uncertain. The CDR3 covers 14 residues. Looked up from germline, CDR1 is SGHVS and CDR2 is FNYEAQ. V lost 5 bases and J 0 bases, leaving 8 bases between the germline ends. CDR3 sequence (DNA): TGTGCCAGCAGCCCTCAACGCTCTGGAAACACCATATATTTT. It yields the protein CASSPQRSGNTIYF.

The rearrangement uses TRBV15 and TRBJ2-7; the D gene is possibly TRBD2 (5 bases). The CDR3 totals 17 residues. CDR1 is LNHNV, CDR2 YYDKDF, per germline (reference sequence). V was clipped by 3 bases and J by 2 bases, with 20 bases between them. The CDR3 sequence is CATSRGGLVGVPYEQYF. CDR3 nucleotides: TGTGCCACCAGCAGGGGTGGGCTAGTCGGGGTCCCCTACGAGCAGTACTTC.

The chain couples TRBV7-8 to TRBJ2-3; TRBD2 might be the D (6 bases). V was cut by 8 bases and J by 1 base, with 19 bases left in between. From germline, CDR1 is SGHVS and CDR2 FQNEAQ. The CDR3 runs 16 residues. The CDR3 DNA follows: TGTGCCAGCGCAAGGGTTACGGGGGACCGCACAGATACGCAGTATTTT. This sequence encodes CASARVTGDRTDTQYF.

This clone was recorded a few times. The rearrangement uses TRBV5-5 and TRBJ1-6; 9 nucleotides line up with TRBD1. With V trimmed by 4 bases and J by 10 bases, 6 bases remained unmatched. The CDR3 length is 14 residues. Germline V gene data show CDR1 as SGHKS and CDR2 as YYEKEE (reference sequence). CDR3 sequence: CASSPRTGVSPLHF. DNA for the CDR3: TGTGCCAGCAGCCCAAGGACAGGGGTGTCACCCCTCCACTTT.

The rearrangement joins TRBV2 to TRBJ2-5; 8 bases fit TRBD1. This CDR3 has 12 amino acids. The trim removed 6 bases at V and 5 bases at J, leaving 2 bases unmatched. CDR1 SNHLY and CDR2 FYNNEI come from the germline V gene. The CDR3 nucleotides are TGTGCCAGCAGCCACAGGGGGGAGACCCAGTACTTC. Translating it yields CASSHRGETQYF.

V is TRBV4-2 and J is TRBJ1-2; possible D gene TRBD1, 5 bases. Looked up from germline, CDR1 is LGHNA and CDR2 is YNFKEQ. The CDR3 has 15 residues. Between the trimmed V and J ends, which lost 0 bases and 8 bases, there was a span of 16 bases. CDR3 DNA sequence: TGTGCCAGCAGCCAAGATCGCCAGGGTATCTGGGGCTACACCTTC. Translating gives CASSQDRQGIWGYTF.

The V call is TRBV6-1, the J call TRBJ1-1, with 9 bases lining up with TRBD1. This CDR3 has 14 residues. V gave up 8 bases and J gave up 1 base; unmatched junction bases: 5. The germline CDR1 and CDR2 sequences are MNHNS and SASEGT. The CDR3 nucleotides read TGTGCCAGCGTTAGGGGACAGGGGAACACTGAAGCTTTCTTT. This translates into CASVRGQGNTEAFF.

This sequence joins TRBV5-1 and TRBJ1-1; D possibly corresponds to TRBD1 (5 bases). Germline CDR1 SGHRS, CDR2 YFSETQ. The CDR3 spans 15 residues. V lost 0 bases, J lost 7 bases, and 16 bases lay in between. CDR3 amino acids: CASSLGGSLQLEAFF. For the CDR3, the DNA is TGCGCCAGCAGCTTGGGGGGGTCGTTACAACTTGAAGCTTTCTTT.

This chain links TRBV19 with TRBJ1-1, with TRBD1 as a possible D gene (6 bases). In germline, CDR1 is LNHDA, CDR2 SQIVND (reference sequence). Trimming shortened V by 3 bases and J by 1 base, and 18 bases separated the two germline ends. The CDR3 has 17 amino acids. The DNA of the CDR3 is TGTGCCAGTAGTATGAGTGGGGGCCCGTCCGGGAACACTGAAGCTTTCTTT. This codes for CASSMSGGPSGNTEAFF. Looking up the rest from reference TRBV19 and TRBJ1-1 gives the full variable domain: DGGITQSPKYLFRKEGQNVTLSCEQNLNHDAMYWYRQDPGQGLRLIYYSQIVNDFQKGDIAEGYSVSREKKESFPLTVTSAQKNPTAFYLCASSMSGGPSGNTEAFFGQGTRLTVV.

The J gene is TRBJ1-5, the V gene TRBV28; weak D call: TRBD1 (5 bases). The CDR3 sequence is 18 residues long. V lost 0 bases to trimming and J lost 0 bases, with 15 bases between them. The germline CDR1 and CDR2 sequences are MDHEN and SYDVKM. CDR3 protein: CASSLWGRQDYSNQPQHF. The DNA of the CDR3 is TGTGCCAGCAGTTTATGGGGGCGGCAGGATTATAGCAATCAGCCCCAGCATTTT.

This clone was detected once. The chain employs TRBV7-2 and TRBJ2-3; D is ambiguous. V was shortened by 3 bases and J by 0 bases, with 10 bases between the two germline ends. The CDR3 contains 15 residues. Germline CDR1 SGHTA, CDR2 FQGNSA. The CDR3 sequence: CASSFGYSSTDTQYF. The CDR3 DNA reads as TGTGCCAGCAGCTTTGGATATTCTAGCACAGATACGCAGTATTTT.

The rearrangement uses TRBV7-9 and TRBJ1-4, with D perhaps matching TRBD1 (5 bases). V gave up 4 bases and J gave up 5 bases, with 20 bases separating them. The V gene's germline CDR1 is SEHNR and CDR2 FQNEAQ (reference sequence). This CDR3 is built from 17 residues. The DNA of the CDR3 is TGTGCCAGCAGCTCCGACAGTTACCATACCCCCAATGAAAAACTGTTTTTT. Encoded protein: CASSSDSYHTPNEKLFF. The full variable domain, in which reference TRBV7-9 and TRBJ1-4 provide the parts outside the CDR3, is DTGVSQNPRHKITKRGQNVTFRCDPISEHNRLYWYRQTLGQGPEFLTYFQNEAQLEKSRLLSDRFSAERPKGSFSTLEIQRTEQGDSAMYLCASSSDSYHTPNEKLFFGSGTQLSVL.

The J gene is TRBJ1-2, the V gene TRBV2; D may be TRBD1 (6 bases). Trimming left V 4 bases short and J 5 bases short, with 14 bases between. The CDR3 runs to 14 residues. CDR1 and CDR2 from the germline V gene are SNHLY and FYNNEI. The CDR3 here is CASSADRRRYGYTF. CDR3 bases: TGTGCCAGCAGTGCTGACAGGAGGCGGTATGGCTACACCTTC.

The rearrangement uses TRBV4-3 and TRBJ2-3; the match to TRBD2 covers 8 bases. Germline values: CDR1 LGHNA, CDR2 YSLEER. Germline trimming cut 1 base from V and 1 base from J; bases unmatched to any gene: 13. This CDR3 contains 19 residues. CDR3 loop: CASSQAGGTTLRGTDTQYF. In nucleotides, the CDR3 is TGCGCCAGCAGCCAAGCGGGGGGGACGACACTCCGCGGCACAGATACGCAGTATTTT.

The chain's CDR3 is CASSIQEGNSPLHF. In DNA, the CDR3 is TGTGCCAGTAGCATACAAGAGGGGAATTCACCCCTCCACTTT. This chain links TRBV19 with TRBJ1-6, with D maybe TRBD1 (5 bases). Germline CDR1 and CDR2: LNHDA and SQIVND (reference sequence). V was pared by 6 bases and J by 7 bases, with 13 bases between. CDR3 size: 14 residues.

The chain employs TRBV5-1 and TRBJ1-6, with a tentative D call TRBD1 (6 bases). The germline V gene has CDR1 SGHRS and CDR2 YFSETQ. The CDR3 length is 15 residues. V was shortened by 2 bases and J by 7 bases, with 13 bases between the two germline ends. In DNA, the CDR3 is TGCGCCAGCAGCTTATCCGTCCAGGGGAATTCACCCCTCCACTTT. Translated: CASSLSVQGNSPLHF.

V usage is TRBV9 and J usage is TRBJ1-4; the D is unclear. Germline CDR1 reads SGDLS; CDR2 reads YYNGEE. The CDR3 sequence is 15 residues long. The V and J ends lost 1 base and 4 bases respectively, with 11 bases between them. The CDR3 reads CASSVLGSLNEKLFF. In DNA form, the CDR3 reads TGTGCCAGCAGCGTACTTGGATCCCTTAATGAAAAACTGTTTTTT.

In nucleotides, the CDR3 is TGTGCCAGCACCAGAGGAGGGAACACTGAAGCTTTCTTT. It is translated as CASTRGGNTEAFF. J is TRBJ1-1 and V is TRBV6-5; D unresolved. Trimming cost V 7 bases and J 1 base, with 10 bases left between them. Germline CDR1 reads MNHEY; CDR2 reads SVGAGI. This CDR3 contains 13 residues.

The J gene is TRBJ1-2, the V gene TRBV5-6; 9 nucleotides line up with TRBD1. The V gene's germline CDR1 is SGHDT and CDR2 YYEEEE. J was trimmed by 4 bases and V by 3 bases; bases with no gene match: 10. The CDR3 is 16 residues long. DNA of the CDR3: TGTGCCAGCAGCTGGCGGGGGACAGGGAAGATCTATGGCTACACCTTC. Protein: CASSWRGTGKIYGYTF.

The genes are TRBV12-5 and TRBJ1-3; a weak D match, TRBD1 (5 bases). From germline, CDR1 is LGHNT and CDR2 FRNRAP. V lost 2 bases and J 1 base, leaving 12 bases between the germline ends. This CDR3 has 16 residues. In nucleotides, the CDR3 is TGTGCTAGTGGTTTGCCCGGGACGGCTTCTGGAAACACCATATATTTT. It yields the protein CASGLPGTASGNTIYF.

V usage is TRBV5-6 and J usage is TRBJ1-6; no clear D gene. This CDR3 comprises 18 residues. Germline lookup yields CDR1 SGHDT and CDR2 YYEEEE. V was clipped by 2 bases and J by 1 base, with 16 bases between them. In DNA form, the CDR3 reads TGTGCCAGCAGCTTCCGACGGCAGGTGGGGTCCTATAATTCACCCCTCCACTTT. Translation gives CASSFRRQVGSYNSPLHF. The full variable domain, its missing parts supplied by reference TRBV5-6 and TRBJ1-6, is DAGVTQSPTHLIKTRGQQVTLRCSPKSGHDTVSWYQQALGQGPQFIFQYYEEEERQRGNFPDRFSGHQFPNYSSELNVNALLLGDSALYLCASSFRRQVGSYNSPLHFGNGTRLTVT.

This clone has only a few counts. CDR3 bases: TGTGCCTGGAATGGGGGCTTGGATCAGCCCCAGCATTTT. Translation: CAWNGGLDQPQHF. V usage is TRBV30 and J usage is TRBJ1-5; tentative D call: TRBD1 (6 bases). Trimming left V 4 bases short and J 5 bases short, with 12 bases between. In germline, CDR1 is GTSNPN, CDR2 SVGIG (reference sequence). The CDR3 is 13 amino acids.

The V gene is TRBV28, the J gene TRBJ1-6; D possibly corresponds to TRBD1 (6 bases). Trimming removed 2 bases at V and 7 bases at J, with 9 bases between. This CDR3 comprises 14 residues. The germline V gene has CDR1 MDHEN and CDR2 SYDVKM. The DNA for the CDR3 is TGTGCCAGCAGTTTAGTACAGGGCAATTCACCCCTCCACTTT. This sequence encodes CASSLVQGNSPLHF.

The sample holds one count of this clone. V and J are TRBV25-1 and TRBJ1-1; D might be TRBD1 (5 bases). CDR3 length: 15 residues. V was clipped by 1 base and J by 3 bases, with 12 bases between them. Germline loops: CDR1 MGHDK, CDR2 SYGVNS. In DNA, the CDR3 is TGTGCCAGCAGTGAATCGCGGGGGTGGGACACTGAAGCTTTCTTT. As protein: CASSESRGWDTEAFF. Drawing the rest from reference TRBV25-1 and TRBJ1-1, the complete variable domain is EADIYQTPRYLVIGTGKKITLECSQTMGHDKMYWYQQDPGMELHLIHYSYGVNSTEKGDLSSESTVSRIRTEHFPLTLESARPSHTSQYLCASSESRGWDTEAFFGQGTRLTVV.

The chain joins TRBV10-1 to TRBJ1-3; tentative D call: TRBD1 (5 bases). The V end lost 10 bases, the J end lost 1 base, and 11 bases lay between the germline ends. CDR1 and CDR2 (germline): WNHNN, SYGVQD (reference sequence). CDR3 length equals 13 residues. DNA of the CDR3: TGCGCCACGCAACAGGATTCTGGAAACACCATATATTTT. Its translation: CATQQDSGNTIYF.

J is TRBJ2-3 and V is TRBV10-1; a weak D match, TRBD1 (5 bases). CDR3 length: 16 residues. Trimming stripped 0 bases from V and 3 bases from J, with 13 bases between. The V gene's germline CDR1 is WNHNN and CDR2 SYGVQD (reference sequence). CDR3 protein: CASSESRTRQTDTQYF. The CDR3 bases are TGCGCCAGCAGTGAGTCACGGACAAGGCAAACAGATACGCAGTATTTT.

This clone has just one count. The CDR3 DNA is TGTGCCAGCGGTGACCGGGGGCCCGACTATGGCTACACCTTC. Translating it yields CASGDRGPDYGYTF. This chain links TRBV6-6 with TRBJ1-2; D perhaps matches TRBD1 (6 bases). With 8 bases removed from V and 3 bases from J, the gap between germline ends came to 16 bases. The CDR3 loop spans 14 amino acids. Germline loops: CDR1 MNHNY, CDR2 SVGAGI (reference sequence).

CDR3 sequence: CASSFNRETQYF. The CDR3, as DNA: TGTGCCAGCAGCTTTAATCGGGAGACCCAGTACTTC. The V call is TRBV7-9, the J call TRBJ2-5; D is undetermined. The CDR3 loop spans 12 amino acids. The V and J ends lost 3 bases and 5 bases respectively, with 7 bases between them. CDR1 is SEHNR, CDR2 FQNEAQ, per germline (reference sequence).

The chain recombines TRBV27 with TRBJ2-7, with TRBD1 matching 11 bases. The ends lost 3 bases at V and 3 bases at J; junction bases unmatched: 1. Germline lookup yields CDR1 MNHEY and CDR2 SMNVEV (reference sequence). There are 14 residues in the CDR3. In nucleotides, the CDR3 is TGTGCCAGCAGTTTGGGACAGGGGGACTACGAGCAGTACTTC. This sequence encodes CASSLGQGDYEQYF.